This T cell receptor beta chain was sequenced in a study of T cells in tuberculosis. After thawing and overnight rest, PBMC were stained with GMM-loaded CD1B tetramer, viability dye and anti-CD3 for sorting. CD1B tetramers were loaded with Rhodococcus equi-derived C32 glucose monomycolate. Method: immunoSEQ multiplex PCR; TCRdb's copy keeps in-frame clones and lacks some. The repertoire consists of about 59,000 clones, with 65% to 90% occurring once and the leading ten covering 9.5% to 15%. The CDR3 extends over 11 amino acids. Per the germline V gene, CDR1 is DFQATT and CDR2 is SNEGSKA (reference sequence). V shed 3 bases and J 8 bases; nucleotides not matched to a gene: 4.

The chain uses TRBV20-1 and TRBJ2-7, with 7 bases identical to TRBD2. The clonotype originates from an adult woman with latent tuberculosis. Input material: CD1b-GMM tetramer-negative cells sorted from PBMCs. Written as DNA, the CDR3 is TGCAGTGCTAGTGCTGGGACTAAGCAGTACTTC. Encoded protein: CSASAGTKQYF.